This T cell receptor beta chain was obtained from a study of identical twins. Template switching, a step in the protocol, added a universal primer site, and cDNA carried unique molecular identifiers. A single record per CDR3 protein comes from TCRdb applying MiXCR to the 5' RACE reads. The table has 510,000 or so distinct CDR3 sequences, over 12% seen once. CDR3 length equals 17 residues. The germline V gene encodes CDR1 KGHSH and CDR2 LQKENI. Trimming left V 0 bases short and J 3 bases short, with 15 bases between. With regard to this clonotype: Antigen: not known.

Regarding the study as a whole: Excess sharing by twins proved weaker in beta out-of-frame sequences. Abundant beta clonotypes from cord blood had fewer insertions, unlike memory repertoires, which showed none. Invariant populations such as MAIT and iNKT cells could partly muddle zero-insertion analyses.

This sample was shared with a second study, whose subject was yellow fever vaccine responses in identical twins.

The rearrangement joins TRBV18 to TRBJ2-1; D uncertain. The source is a woman aged 18-29 years in good health. The sequenced sample consisted of CD4+ T cells sorted from blood. CDR3 coding DNA: TGTGCCAGCTCACCACCGATGCCGGGTGGTCTCTACAATGAGCAGTTCTTC. Translation gives CASSPPMPGGLYNEQFF.